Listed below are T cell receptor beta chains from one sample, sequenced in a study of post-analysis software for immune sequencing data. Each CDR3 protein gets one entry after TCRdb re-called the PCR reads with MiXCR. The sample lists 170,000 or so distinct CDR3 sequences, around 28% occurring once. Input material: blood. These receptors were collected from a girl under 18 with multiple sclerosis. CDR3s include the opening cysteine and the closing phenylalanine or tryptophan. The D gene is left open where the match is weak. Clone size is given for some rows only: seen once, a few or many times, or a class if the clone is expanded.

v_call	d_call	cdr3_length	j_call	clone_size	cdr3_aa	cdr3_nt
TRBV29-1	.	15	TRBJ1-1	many	CSVEDLGQLNTEAFF	TGCAGCGTTGAAGATCTTGGTCAGCTTAACACTGAAGCTTTCTTT
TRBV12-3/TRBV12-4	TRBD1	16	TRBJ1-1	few	CASSLITQGDWTEAFF	TGTGCCAGCAGTTTAATAACACAGGGGGATTGGACTGAAGCTTTCTTT
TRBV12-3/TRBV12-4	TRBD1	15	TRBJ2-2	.	CASSSGTGVTGELFF	TGTGCCAGCAGTTCCGGGACAGGGGTCACCGGGGAGCTGTTTTTT
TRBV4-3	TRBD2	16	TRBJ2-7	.	CASSQEWAGGSYEQYF	TGCGCCAGCAGCCAAGAATGGGCGGGGGGGTCCTACGAGCAGTACTTC
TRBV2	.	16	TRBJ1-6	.	CASRGDLGSYNSPLHF	TGTGCCAGCAGAGGTGATCTCGGCTCCTATAATTCACCCCTCCACTTT
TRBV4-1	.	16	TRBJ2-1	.	CASSPQRSGSGDEQFF	TGCGCCAGCAGCCCTCAAAGGTCGGGTAGCGGCGATGAGCAGTTCTTC
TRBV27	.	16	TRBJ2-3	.	CASSFLLYSSTDTQYF	TGTGCCAGCAGTTTCCTACTGTACTCTAGCACAGATACGCAGTATTTT
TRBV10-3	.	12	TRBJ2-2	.	CAISDSEGELFF	TGTGCCATCAGTGATAGTGAGGGGGAGCTGTTTTTT
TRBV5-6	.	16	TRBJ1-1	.	CASSLEQGRKGAEAFF	TGTGCCAGCAGCTTGGAACAGGGAAGAAAGGGGGCTGAAGCTTTCTTT
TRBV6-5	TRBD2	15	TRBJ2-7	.	CASRTTGTRWGEQYF	TGTGCCAGCAGGACTACCGGGACTAGGTGGGGAGAGCAGTACTTC
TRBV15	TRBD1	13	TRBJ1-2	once	CATSTGTDCGYTF	TGTGCCACCAGCACCGGGACAGACTGTGGCTACACCTTC